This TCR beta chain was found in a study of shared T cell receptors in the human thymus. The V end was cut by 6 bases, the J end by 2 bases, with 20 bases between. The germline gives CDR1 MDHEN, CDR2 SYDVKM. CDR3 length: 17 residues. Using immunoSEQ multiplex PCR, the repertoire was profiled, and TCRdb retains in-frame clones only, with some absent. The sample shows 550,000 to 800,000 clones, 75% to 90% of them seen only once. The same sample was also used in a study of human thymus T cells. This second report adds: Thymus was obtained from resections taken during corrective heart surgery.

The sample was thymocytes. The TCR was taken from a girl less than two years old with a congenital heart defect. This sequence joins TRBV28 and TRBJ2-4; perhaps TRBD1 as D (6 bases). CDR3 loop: CASSKITRGLSKNIQYF. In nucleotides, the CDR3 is TGTGCCAGCAGCAAAATAACCAGGGGATTATCCAAAAACATTCAGTACTTC.